Shown below are 11 T cell receptor beta chains from a single sample sequenced in a study of T cells in Graves' hyperthyroidism and ophthalmopathy. Amplified TCR beta CDR3 regions derived from RNA transcripts. The HTBI primer set served for first-round RT-PCR of the TCR CDR3. TCRdb re-called the multiplex PCR reads with MiXCR, one entry per CDR3 protein. Of under 300,000 distinct CDR3 sequences listed, roughly 15% are singletons. Sequenced sample: blood. The receptors originated from a woman in her forties with Graves' hyperthyroidism.

This clonotype was detected only a few times. V usage is TRBV2 and J usage is TRBJ1-4, with TRBD1 as a possible D gene (5 bases). Trimming took off 8 bases at V and 8 bases at J, with 18 bases between the two ends. Germline CDR1 reads SNHLY; CDR2 reads FYNNEI. This CDR3 region has 14 residues. The CDR3: CASSGGGNHEKLFF. The CDR3 nucleotides read TGTGCCAGCTCTGGTGGGGGGAACCACGAAAAACTGTTTTTT.

This clonotype was found many times. The chain has TRBV7-9 and TRBJ2-7; 8 bases fit TRBD2. CDR3 length: 14 residues. The germline V gene has CDR1 SEHNR and CDR2 FQNEAQ (reference sequence). V dropped 1 base and J dropped 5; count of bases not matched to a gene: 4. The CDR3 nucleotides are TGTGCCAGCAGCTTAGGTGCGGGAGGCGACGAGCAGTACTTC. It codes for CASSLGAGGDEQYF.

As concerns this clonotype: A much bigger clone sits one base away, suggesting this may be a read error. This chain joins TRBV11-2 and TRBJ1-4; 10 bases are shared with TRBD1. There are 14 residues in the CDR3. Germline V gene lookup returns CDR1 SGHAT and CDR2 FQNNGV. CDR3 DNA: TGTGCCAACAGCTTAGTTGCCGGGACAGGGGTACTGTTTTTT. Encoded protein: CANSLVAGTGVLFF.

This clonotype was seen repeatedly, ten times or more. This sequence joins TRBV10-3 and TRBJ2-1, with 9 bases fitting TRBD2. V trimming: 6 bases; J trimming: 8 bases; junction bases outside the gene matches: 5. Germline values: CDR1 ENHRY, CDR2 SYGVKD. The CDR3 has 13 residues. DNA for the CDR3: TGTGCCATCAGAAGCGGGAGGAGGGATGAGCAGTTCTTC. Translated: CAIRSGRRDEQFF.

Worth noting for this clonotype: This clone may be a read error of a much larger clone one base away. V usage is TRBV19 and J usage is TRBJ2-3, with TRBD1 matching 11 bases. The CDR3 contains 17 residues. V lost 4 bases and J lost 4; bases outside the gene matches: 10. Germline values: CDR1 LNHDA, CDR2 SQIVND (reference sequence). In DNA form, the CDR3 reads TGTGCCAGTAGTACCTGGACAGGGGGCGGATCGGCAGATACGCAGTATTTT. As protein: CASSTWTGGGSADTQYF. The entire variable domain, with the rest obtained from reference TRBV19 and TRBJ2-3, is as follows: DGGITQSPKYLFRKEGQNVTLSCEQNLNHDAMYWYRQDPGQGLRLIYYSQIVNDFQKGDIAEGYSVSREKKESFPLTVTSAQKNPTAFYLCASSTWTGGGSADTQYFGPGTRLTVL.

The chain uses TRBV10-1 and TRBJ1-5; 8 bases are a match to TRBD1. Germline trimming cut 5 bases from V and 8 bases from J; bases unmatched to any gene: 5. CDR1 is WNHNN and CDR2 is SYGVQD in the germline V gene (reference sequence). The CDR3 totals 13 residues. CDR3 sequence: CASSRDRMEPQHF. The CDR3 coding sequence is TGCGCCAGCAGTAGGGACAGGATGGAGCCCCAGCATTTT.

V and J are TRBV5-6 and TRBJ2-6; D is possibly TRBD2 (5 bases). Germline-derived CDR1 and CDR2 are SGHDT and YYEEEE. V lost 5 bases and J 2 bases, leaving 11 bases between the germline ends. This CDR3 is 15 amino acids long. The CDR3 spells CASRSFGAGANVLTF. CDR3 sequence (DNA): TGTGCCAGCAGATCCTTCGGGGCTGGGGCCAACGTCCTGACTTTC.

This clonotype was observed many times. The chain carries TRBV5-1 and TRBJ1-4, with TRBD1 matching over 9 bases. This CDR3 contains 14 residues. After removal of 4 bases from V and 2 bases from J, the junction contained 0 bases not matched to a gene. Germline CDR1 SGHRS, CDR2 YFSETQ. CDR3 sequence (DNA): TGCGCCAGCAGCACAGGGGGCACTAATGAAAAACTGTTTTTT. It specifies CASSTGGTNEKLFF.

This clonotype was counted at least ten times. The V gene is TRBV7-8, the J gene TRBJ2-7, with 9 positions matching TRBD1. This CDR3 is built from 13 residues. Looked up from germline, CDR1 is SGHVS and CDR2 is FQNEAQ. The V segment lost 6 bases and the J segment 2 bases; nucleotides outside the gene matches: 2. The CDR3 nucleotides are TGTGCCAGCAGAGACAGGGGGGCCTACGAGCAGTACTTC. Its translation: CASRDRGAYEQYF.

A few counts support this clonotype. It may be a read error: a sequence one base away is much more abundant. The CDR3 coding sequence is TGTGCCGCCAGTGATTCGTCAGGGGGCGCGGAGACCCAGTACTTC. Translated: CAASDSSGGAETQYF. The chain recombines TRBV24-1 with TRBJ2-5; TRBD1 matches 8 bases. This CDR3 is built from 15 residues. CDR1 is KGHDR, CDR2 SFDVKD, per germline.

This clonotype was detected ten times or more. The chain employs TRBV20-1 and TRBJ2-1; D unclear. Germline CDR1 reads DFQATT; CDR2 reads SNEGSKA (reference sequence). The length of the CDR3 is 13 residues. The germline V and J ends were trimmed by 1 base and 5 bases, with 9 bases remaining between them. The DNA of the CDR3 is TGCAGTGCTAGAGTGCCGATGCACAATGAGCAGTTCTTC. It encodes CSARVPMHNEQFF.